This entry concerns a single T cell receptor beta chain. This sample stems from a study of blood T cell repertoires in COVID-19. Original processing notes: From reference gene primer amplification, estimates of nucleated cell counts were derived. Clones were read by immunoSEQ multiplex PCR, and TCRdb kept only the in-frame ones, dropping some. V, J and clone size reflect that table, while D and trimming were determined from the DNA. Of approximately 290,000 clones in the sample, around nine tenths were seen once. The germline V gene has CDR1 KGHSH and CDR2 LQKENI. Deletions cut 3 bases from V and 0 bases from J, with 9 bases between. The CDR3 sequence is 16 residues long.

The rearrangement links TRBV18 to TRBJ2-6, with D unclear. The receptor comes from a woman in her sixties or seventies with acute or convalescent COVID-19. The source material was peripheral blood. CDR3 sequence: CASSPRESSGANVLTF. In DNA form, the CDR3 reads TGTGCCAGCTCACCGCGCGAAAGCTCTGGGGCCAACGTCCTGACTTTC.